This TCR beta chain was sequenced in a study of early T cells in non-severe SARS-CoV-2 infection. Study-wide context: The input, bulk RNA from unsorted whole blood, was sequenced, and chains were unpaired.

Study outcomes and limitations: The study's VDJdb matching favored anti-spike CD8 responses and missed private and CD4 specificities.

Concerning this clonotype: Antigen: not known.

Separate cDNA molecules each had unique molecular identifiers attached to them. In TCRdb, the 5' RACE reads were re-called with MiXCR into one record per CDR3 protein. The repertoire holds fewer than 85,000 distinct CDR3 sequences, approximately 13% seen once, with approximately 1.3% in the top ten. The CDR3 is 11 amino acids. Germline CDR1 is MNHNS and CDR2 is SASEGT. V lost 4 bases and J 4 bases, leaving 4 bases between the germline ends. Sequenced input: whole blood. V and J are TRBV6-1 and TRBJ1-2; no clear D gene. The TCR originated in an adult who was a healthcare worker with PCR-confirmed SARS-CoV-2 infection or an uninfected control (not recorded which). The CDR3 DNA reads TGTGCCAGCAGTGCCACCTATGGCTACACCTTC. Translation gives CASSATYGYTF.